These T cell receptor beta chains were read from a single sample in a study of blood T cells in healthy people across ages. TCRdb re-derived calls from the 5' RACE reads in MiXCR, one entry per CDR3 protein. The top ten hold roughly a fifth of the sample, which has around 970,000 distinct CDR3 sequences, roughly 51% seen once. The sequenced sample consisted of blood. All receptors derive from a woman aged 55-70 years in good health. The CDR3 runs from the conserved cysteine through the conserved F or W. The D gene is left open where the match is weak. Size tells how often a clone was seen (once, few, many) or the class of an expanded clone, and some rows leave it out.

d_call | clone_size | j_call | v_call | cdr3_nt | cdr3_aa
NA | few | TRBJ2-1 | TRBV29-1 | TGCAGCGTTGACAAAAATCTAGGGGACACCGGCTACAATGAGCAGTTCTTC | CSVDKNLGDTGYNEQFF
NA | few | TRBJ2-7 | TRBV5-1 | TGCGCCAGCAGCCCCGACAGGCCTCCCTCCTACGAGCAGTACTTC | CASSPDRPPSYEQYF
TRBD2 | once | TRBJ2-5 | TRBV5-1 | TGCGCCAGCAGCCGGGAAGGCGGGGGCCAAGAGACCCAGTACTTC | CASSREGGGQETQYF
NA | NA | TRBJ2-5 | TRBV7-8 | TGTGCCAGCAGCTTTAGGACCACCGCTGATGAGAATGAGCAGTACTTC | CASSFRTTADENEQYF
NA | once | TRBJ2-7 | TRBV6-2/TRBV6-3 | TGTGCCAGCAGGGCGAGAGAATACGAGCAGTACTTC | CASRAREYEQYF
NA | NA | TRBJ2-3 | TRBV11-2 | TGTGCCAGCAGCTTAGTTATGGCCCATAGAGATACGCAGTATTTT | CASSLVMAHRDTQYF
TRBD2 | few | TRBJ2-7 | TRBV29-1 | TGCAGCGGGCTTACTAGCGGATCTTCCTACGAGCAGTACTTC | CSGLTSGSSYEQYF
NA | NA | TRBJ2-7 | TRBV15 | TGTGCCACCAGCAGAGATCATCAAGGCGAGCAGTACTTC | CATSRDHQGEQYF
TRBD2 | NA | TRBJ2-1 | TRBV10-3 | TGTGCCATCAGTGCACTAGCGGGAGTCGATGAGCAGTTCTTC | CAISALAGVDEQFF
NA | NA | TRBJ1-2 | TRBV6-5 | TGTGCCAGCAGAAGCGCAGGGGAACGGCGTGGCTACACCTTC | CASRSAGERRGYTF
TRBD2 | NA | TRBJ2-3 | TRBV28 | TGTGCCAGCAGTTTAGCGGGAGGGCCGAATACGCAGTATTTT | CASSLAGGPNTQYF
NA | many | TRBJ2-7 | TRBV6-6 | TGTGCCAGCATTCCCGCTGTGGGGGCGGACGAGCAGTACTTC | CASIPAVGADEQYF
NA | NA | TRBJ2-6 | TRBV3-1 | TGTGCCAGCAGGACCTTGACACCAAGCTCTGGGGCCAACGTCCTGACTTTC | CASRTLTPSSGANVLTF
NA | NA | TRBJ2-5 | TRBV29-1 | TGCAGCGTTGAAGAAATATACAGGGCAAAAGAGACCCAGTACTTC | CSVEEIYRAKETQYF
TRBD2 | NA | TRBJ2-7 | TRBV5-1 | TGCGCCAGCAGCTTGATCCCTAGCGGGAGCTACGAGCAGTACTTC | CASSLIPSGSYEQYF
TRBD2 | NA | TRBJ2-3 | TRBV28 | TGTGCCAGCAGTCTACCGGGACTAGCGGGAGGGCGAAAGGGTACGCAGTATTTT | CASSLPGLAGGRKGTQYF
TRBD1 | NA | TRBJ2-1 | TRBV4-3 | TGCGCCAGCAGCCGGCGACAGGGTAATTACAATGAGCAGTTCTTC | CASSRRQGNYNEQFF
NA | many | TRBJ2-7 | TRBV15 | TGTGCCACCAGCAGAGAGGCCGGGGACCGTTCCTACGAGCAGTACTTC | CATSREAGDRSYEQYF
TRBD2 | NA | TRBJ2-7 | TRBV20-1 | TGCAGTGCTAGAGAGGGCGGGTCTAGCGGAACCTACGAGCAGTACTTC | CSAREGGSSGTYEQYF
TRBD1 | NA | TRBJ1-2 | TRBV12-3/TRBV12-4 | TGTGCCAGCAACCAGGACAGGGGGAATGGCTACACCTTC | CASNQDRGNGYTF
NA | few | TRBJ2-3 | TRBV10-3 | TGTGCCATCAACCAGGTGGCGGGGGATACGCAGTATTTT | CAINQVAGDTQYF
TRBD1 | many | TRBJ2-7 | TRBV4-1 | TGCGCCAGCAGCCACGATGCACAGGGGGCCAGACACGAGCAGTACTTC | CASSHDAQGARHEQYF
TRBD1 | NA | TRBJ1-5 | TRBV9 | TGTGCCAGCAGCGGGACAGGGCACCAGCCCCAGCATTTT | CASSGTGHQPQHF
TRBD2 | NA | TRBJ2-7 | TRBV6-1 | TGTGCCAGCAGCCCTAGCGGGAGGGCCTCCCTCCCACGTTCCTACGAGCAGTACTTC | CASSPSGRASLPRSYEQYF
TRBD1 | NA | TRBJ1-2 | TRBV28 | TGTGCCAGCAGTCCACAATGGGACAGGGTCCGCTATGGCTACACCTTC | CASSPQWDRVRYGYTF
NA | few | TRBJ2-4 | TRBV7-2 | TGTGCCAGCAGCTTAGACAGCCTAGCCAAAAACATTCAGTACTTC | CASSLDSLAKNIQYF
NA | few | TRBJ1-2 | TRBV20-1 | TGCAGATCAGCGGGAGGGAGCTATGGCTACACCTTC | CRSAGGSYGYTF
NA | NA | TRBJ2-7 | TRBV28 | TGTGCCAGCATCAGGACAAACTCCTACGAGCAGTACTTC | CASIRTNSYEQYF